The clone carrying this T cell receptor beta chain was counted a single time. Its antigen is unidentified. The PCR used 60 Vbeta and 13 Jbeta primers. Libraries were prepared by immunoSEQ multiplex PCR; TCRdb keeps only in-frame clonotypes and omits some of them. The table includes 100,000 to 150,000 clones, around 69% detected once. Germline-derived CDR1 and CDR2 are SNHLY and FYNNEI. Trimming stripped 2 bases from V and 4 bases from J, with 6 bases between. This CDR3 region has 13 residues. The data originate from a study of cytomegalovirus exposure and HLA in healthy donors. The study's findings and limits: Some segments of the V type, notably TRBV6-2 and TRBV6-3, were excluded as indistinguishable. Among TCR sequences, most were rare, though some public TCRs appeared in many donors. The authors later linked a missense DCLRE1C variant to TCR beta V- and J-gene trimming.

V is TRBV2 and J is TRBJ2-1; D gene ambiguous. Sequences were obtained from PBMCs. This clonotype originated in a human donor in good health. CDR3 loop: CASSEFRYNEQFF. The CDR3, as DNA: TGTGCCAGCAGTGAATTCCGGTACAATGAGCAGTTCTTC.